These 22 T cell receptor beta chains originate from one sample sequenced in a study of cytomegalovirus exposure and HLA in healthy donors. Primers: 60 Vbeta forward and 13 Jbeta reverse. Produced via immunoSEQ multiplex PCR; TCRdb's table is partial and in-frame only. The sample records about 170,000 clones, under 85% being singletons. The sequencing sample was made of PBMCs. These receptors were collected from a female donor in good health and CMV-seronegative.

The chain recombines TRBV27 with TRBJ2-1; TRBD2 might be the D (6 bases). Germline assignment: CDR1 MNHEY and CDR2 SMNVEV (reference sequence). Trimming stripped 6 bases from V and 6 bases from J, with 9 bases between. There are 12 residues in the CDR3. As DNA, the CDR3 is TGTGCCAGCAGGTTGGGGGGCAATGAGCAGTTCTTC. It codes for CASRLGGNEQFF.

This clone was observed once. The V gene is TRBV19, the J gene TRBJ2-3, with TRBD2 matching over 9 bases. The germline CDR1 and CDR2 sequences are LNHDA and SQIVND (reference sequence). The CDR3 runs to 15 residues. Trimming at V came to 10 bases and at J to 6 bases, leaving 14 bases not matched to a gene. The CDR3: CATRGLAGGVDTQYF. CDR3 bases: TGTGCCACCCGGGGACTAGCAGGTGGCGTGGATACGCAGTATTTT.

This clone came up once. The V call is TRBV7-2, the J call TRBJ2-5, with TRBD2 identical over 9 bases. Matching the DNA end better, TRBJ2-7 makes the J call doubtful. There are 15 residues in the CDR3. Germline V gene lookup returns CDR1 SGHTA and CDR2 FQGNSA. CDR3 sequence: CASSLVLAGPYEQYF. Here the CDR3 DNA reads TGTGCCAGCAGCTTAGTACTAGCGGGCCCCTACGAGCAGTACTTC.

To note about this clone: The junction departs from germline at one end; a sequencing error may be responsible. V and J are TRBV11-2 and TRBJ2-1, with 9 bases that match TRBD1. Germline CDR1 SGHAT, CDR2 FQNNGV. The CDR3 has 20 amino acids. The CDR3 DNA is TGTGCCAGCAGCCTAGATAACTTCATACTTCCGGGACAGGGCCACAATGAGCAGTTCTTC. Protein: CASSLDNFILPGQGHNEQFF.

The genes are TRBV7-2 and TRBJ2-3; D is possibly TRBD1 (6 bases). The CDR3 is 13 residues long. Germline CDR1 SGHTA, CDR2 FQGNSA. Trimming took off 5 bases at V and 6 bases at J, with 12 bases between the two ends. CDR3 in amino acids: CASSPQGSDTQYF. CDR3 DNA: TGTGCCAGCAGCCCTCAGGGGTCTGATACGCAGTATTTT.

The CDR3: CATRATDREVIDTQYF. The DNA of the CDR3 is TGTGCCACCAGAGCGACCGACCGGGAGGTAATAGATACGCAGTATTTT. This chain joins TRBV15 and TRBJ2-3, with 7 bases matching TRBD2. The CDR3 runs 16 residues. Trimming took 6 bases from V and 5 from J; bases not matched to a gene: 14. The germline V gene encodes CDR1 LNHNV and CDR2 YYDKDF (reference sequence).

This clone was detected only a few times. The CDR3 region is CATSRVGGGFTDTQYF. The CDR3 nucleotides are TGTGCCACCAGCAGAGTGGGAGGGGGTTTCACAGATACGCAGTATTTT. This sequence joins TRBV15 and TRBJ2-3; TRBD2 might be the D (7 bases). Germline CDR1 reads LNHNV; CDR2 reads YYDKDF (reference sequence). This CDR3 is built from 16 residues. Trimming removed 1 base at V and 2 bases at J, with 13 bases between.

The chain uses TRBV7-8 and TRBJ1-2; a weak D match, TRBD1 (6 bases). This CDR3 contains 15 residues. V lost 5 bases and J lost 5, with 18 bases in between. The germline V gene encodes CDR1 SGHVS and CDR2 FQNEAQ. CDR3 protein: CASSPTEGRGYGYTF. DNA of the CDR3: TGTGCCAGCAGCCCAACCGAGGGCAGGGGTTATGGCTACACCTTC.

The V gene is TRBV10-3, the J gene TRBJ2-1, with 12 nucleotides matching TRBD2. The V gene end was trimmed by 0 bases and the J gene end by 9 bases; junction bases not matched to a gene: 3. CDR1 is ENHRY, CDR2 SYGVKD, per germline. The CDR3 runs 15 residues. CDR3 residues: CAISESASGRAEQFF. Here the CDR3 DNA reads TGTGCCATCAGTGAGTCGGCTAGCGGGAGGGCTGAGCAGTTCTTC.

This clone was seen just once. CDR3 loop: CAWSVGGQGDGNQPQHF. The CDR3 region has the DNA TGTGCCTGGAGTGTAGGGGGACAGGGGGATGGCAATCAGCCCCAGCATTTT. The V and J genes are TRBV30 and TRBJ1-5, with 11 bases aligning to TRBD1. Germline-derived CDR1 and CDR2 are GTSNPN and SVGIG (reference sequence). The CDR3 has 17 amino acids. The trim removed 0 bases at V and 2 bases at J, leaving 6 bases unmatched.

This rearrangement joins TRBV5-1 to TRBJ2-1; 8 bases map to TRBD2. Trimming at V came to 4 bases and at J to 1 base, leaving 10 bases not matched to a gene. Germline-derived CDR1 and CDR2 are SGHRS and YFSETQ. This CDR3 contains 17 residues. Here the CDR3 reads CASSVTSGRGSYNEQFF. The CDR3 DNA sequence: TGCGCCAGCAGCGTAACTAGCGGAAGGGGATCCTACAATGAGCAGTTCTTC.

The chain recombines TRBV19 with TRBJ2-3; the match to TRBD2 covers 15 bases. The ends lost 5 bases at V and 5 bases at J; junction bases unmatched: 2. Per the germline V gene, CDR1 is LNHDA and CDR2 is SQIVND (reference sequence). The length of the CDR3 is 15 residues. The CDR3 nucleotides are TGTGCCAGTAGTGAGGGACTAGCGGGAGGAGATACGCAGTATTTT. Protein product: CASSEGLAGGDTQYF.

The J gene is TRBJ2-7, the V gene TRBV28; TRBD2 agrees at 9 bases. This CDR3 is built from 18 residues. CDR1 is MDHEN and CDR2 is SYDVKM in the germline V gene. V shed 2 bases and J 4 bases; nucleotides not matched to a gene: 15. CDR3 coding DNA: TGTGCCAGCAGTTTACGATGGGGAAAAGCGGGAGGTCGGTACGAGCAGTACTTC. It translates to CASSLRWGKAGGRYEQYF.

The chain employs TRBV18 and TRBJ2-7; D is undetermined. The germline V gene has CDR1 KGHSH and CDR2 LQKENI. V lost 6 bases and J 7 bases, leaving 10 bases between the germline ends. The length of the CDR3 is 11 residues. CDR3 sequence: CASSPKDEQYF. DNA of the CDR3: TGTGCCAGCTCCCCTAAAGATGAGCAGTACTTC.

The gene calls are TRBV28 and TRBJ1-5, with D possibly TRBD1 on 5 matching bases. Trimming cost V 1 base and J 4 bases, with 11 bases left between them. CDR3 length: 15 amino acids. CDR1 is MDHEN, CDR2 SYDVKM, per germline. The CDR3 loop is CASSLSAGQNQPQHF. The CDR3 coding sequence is TGTGCCAGCAGTTTATCGGCAGGGCAAAATCAGCCCCAGCATTTT.

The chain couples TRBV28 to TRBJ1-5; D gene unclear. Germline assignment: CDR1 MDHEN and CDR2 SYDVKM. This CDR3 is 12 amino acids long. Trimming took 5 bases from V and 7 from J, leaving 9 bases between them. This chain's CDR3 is CASSLPRQPQHF. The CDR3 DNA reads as TGTGCCAGCAGTCTCCCGAGGCAGCCCCAGCATTTT.

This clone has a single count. The CDR3 nucleotides read TGTGCCAGCGGATCTAGCGGGAACGAAAACATTCAGTACTTC. Its protein is CASGSSGNENIQYF. The chain recombines TRBV18 with TRBJ2-4; 9 nucleotides align to TRBD2. The CDR3 contains 14 residues. Trimming removed 8 bases from V and 5 bases from J; junction bases left unmatched: 7. Germline V gene sequence: CDR1 KGHSH, CDR2 LQKENI. Combining the CDR3 with reference TRBV18 and TRBJ2-4 gives the whole variable domain NAGVMQNPRHLVRRRGQEARLRCSPMKGHSHVYWYRQLPEEGLKFMVYLQKENIIDESGMPKERFSAEFPKEGPSILRIQQVVRGDSAAYFCASGSSGNENIQYFGAGTRLSVL.

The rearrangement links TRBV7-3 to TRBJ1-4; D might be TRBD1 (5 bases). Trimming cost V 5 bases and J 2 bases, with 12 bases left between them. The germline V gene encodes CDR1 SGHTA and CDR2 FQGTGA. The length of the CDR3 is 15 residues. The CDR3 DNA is TGTGCCAGCAGCCGGGTGGGGGGGACTAATGAAAAACTGTTTTTT. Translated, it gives CASSRVGGTNEKLFF.

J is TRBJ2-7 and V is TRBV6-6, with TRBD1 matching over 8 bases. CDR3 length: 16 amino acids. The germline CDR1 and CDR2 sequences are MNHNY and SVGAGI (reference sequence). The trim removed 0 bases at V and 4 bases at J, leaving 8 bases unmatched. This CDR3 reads CASSYSTGQGAYEQYF. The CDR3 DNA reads TGTGCCAGCAGTTACTCGACTGGACAGGGTGCTTACGAGCAGTACTTC.

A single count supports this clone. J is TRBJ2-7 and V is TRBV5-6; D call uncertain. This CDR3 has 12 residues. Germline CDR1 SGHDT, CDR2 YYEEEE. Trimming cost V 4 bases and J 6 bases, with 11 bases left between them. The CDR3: CASSIRFFEQYF. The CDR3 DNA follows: TGTGCCAGCAGCATCAGGTTTTTCGAGCAGTACTTC.

The CDR3 bases are TGTGCCTGGAGCAACCGGGACAGGGGCTCCTACGAGCAGTACTTC. This gives the protein CAWSNRDRGSYEQYF. V gene TRBV30 combines with J gene TRBJ2-5, with 10 bases that match TRBD1. The closer fit of TRBJ2-7 to the DNA end suggests the J call may be wrong. CDR3 length: 15 residues. Per the germline V gene, CDR1 is GTSNPN and CDR2 is SVGIG (reference sequence).

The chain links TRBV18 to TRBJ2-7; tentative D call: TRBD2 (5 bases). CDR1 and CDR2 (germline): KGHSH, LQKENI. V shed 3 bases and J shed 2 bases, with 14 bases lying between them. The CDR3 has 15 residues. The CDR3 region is CASSPQNSEAYEQYF. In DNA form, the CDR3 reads TGTGCCAGCTCACCCCAGAATAGCGAGGCCTACGAGCAGTACTTC. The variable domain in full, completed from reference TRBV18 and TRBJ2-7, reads NAGVMQNPRHLVRRRGQEARLRCSPMKGHSHVYWYRQLPEEGLKFMVYLQKENIIDESGMPKERFSAEFPKEGPSILRIQQVVRGDSAAYFCASSPQNSEAYEQYFGPGTRLTVT.